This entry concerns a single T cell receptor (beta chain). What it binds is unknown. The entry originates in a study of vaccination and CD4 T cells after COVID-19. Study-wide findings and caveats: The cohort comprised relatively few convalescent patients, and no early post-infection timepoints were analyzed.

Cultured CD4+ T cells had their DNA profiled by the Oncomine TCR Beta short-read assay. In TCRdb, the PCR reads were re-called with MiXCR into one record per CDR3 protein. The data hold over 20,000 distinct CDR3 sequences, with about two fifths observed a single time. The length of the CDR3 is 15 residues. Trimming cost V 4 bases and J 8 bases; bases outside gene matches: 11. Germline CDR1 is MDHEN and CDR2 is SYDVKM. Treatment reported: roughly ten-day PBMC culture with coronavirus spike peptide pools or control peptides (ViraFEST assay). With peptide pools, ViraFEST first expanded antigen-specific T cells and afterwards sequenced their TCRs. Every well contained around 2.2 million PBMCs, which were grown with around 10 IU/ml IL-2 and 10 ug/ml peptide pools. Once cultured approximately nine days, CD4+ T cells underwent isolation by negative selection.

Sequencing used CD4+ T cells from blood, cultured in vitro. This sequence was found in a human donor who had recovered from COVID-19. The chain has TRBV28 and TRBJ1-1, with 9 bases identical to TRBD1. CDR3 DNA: TGTGCCAGCAGTTCCGGTGACAGGGGGGTAGGGGAAGCTTTCTTT. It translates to CASSSGDRGVGEAFF.